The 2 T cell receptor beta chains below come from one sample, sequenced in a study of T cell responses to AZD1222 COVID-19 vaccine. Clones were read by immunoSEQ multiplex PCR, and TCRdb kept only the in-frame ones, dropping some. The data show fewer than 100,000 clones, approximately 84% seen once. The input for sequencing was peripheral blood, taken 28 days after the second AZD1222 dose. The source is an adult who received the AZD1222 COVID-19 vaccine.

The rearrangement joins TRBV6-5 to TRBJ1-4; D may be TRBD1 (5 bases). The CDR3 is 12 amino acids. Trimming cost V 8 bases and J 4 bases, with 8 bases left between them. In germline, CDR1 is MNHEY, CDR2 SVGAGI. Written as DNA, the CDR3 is TGTGCCAGCCGGGGGATTAATGAAAAACTGTTTTTT. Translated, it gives CASRGINEKLFF.

In DNA, the CDR3 is TGTGCCAGCAGTCCCGGGACAACCGGGGGAAAACTGTTTTTT. Translation gives CASSPGTTGGKLFF. The V gene is TRBV27, the J gene TRBJ1-4; D perhaps matches TRBD1 (6 bases). The ends were cut back, 5 bases at V and 10 bases at J, with 17 bases in the middle. The CDR3 is 14 amino acids. Germline CDR1 and CDR2: MNHEY and SMNVEV (reference sequence). Full variable domain (outside the CDR3, taken from reference TRBV27 and TRBJ1-4): EAQVTQNPRYLITVTGKKLTVTCSQNMNHEYMSWYRQDPGLGLRQIYYSMNVEVTDKGDVPEGYKVSRKEKRNFPLILESPSPNQTSLYFCASSPGTTGGKLFFGSGTQLSVL.